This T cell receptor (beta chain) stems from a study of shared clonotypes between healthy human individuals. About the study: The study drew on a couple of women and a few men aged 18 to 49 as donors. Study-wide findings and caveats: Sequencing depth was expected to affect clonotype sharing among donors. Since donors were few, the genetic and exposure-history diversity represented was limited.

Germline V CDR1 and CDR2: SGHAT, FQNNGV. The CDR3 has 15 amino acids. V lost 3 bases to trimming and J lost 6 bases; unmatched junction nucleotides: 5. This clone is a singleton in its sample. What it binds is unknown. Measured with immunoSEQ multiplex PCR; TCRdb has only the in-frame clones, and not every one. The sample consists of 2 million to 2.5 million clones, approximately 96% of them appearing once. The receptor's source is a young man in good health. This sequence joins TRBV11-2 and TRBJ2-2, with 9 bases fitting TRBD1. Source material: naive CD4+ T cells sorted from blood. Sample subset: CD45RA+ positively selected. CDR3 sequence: CASSFGTGQSGELFF. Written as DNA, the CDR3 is TGTGCCAGCAGCTTCGGGACAGGGCAGTCCGGGGAGCTGTTTTTT.